This T cell receptor beta chain appears in the sequencing data of a study of cytomegalovirus exposure and HLA in healthy donors. Study as a whole: The same platform was used for the roughly 120 validation repertoires as for the roughly 700 first-cohort repertoires, as reported in a later analysis. Study-wide results and limits: One later analysis, an examination of the 100 to 150 validation repertoires, found that first-cohort TCR clusters tended to co-occur in them. There were 150 to 200 TCR beta chains listed as cytomegalovirus-associated.

V lost 1 base to trimming and J lost 2 bases; unmatched junction nucleotides: 5. The CDR3 extends over 16 amino acids. Germline CDR1 and CDR2: SGHTA and FQGNSA. This clone turned up a few times. Its specificity is unknown. TCRdb's table, derived via immunoSEQ multiplex PCR, lists solely in-frame clones and lacks some. The sample carries 150,000 to 200,000 clones, roughly 86% recorded once. The clonotype comes from a woman under 30 in good health and CMV-seronegative. Sequencing used PBMCs. The chain has TRBV7-2 and TRBJ1-2; 9 positions match TRBD1. The CDR3 region has the DNA TGTGCCAGCAGCTTAGTTGGGACAGGGACGAACTATGGCTACACCTTC. It codes for CASSLVGTGTNYGYTF.